This T cell receptor (beta chain) was recovered during a study of cytomegalovirus exposure and HLA in healthy donors. CDR3 length equals 15 residues. Germline values: CDR1 SGHVS, CDR2 FNYEAQ. Trimming removed 3 bases at V and 1 base at J, with 11 bases between. PCR was performed using 60 Vbeta and 13 Jbeta primers. Clones were read by immunoSEQ multiplex PCR, and TCRdb kept only the in-frame ones, dropping some. The sample holds a few hundred thousand clones; under 90% are singletons and the top ten take 0.3% to 0.35%. This TCR derives from a girl aged 2-15 years in good health and CMV-seronegative. The V gene is TRBV7-6, the J gene TRBJ2-3; D perhaps matches TRBD1 (6 bases). The sequencing input was PBMCs. This CDR3 is CASSLTGGGTDTQYF. CDR3 nucleotides: TGTGCCAGCAGCTTGACTGGGGGCGGCACAGATACGCAGTATTTT.